This passage covers 17 T cell receptor beta chains from one sample sequenced in a study of T cells after yellow fever vaccination. TCRdb used MiXCR to reprocess the 5' RACE reads, holding one entry per CDR3 protein. Altogether roughly 400,000 distinct CDR3 sequences are present, 18% being singletons, with the ten largest covering 15% to 20%. Sequenced here: PBMCs, sampled before the yellow fever booster vaccination. The receptors come from a man younger than 35 who received the YFV17D yellow fever vaccine.

The table lists this clonotype with a few counts. The DNA of the CDR3 is TGCAGCGTTGTTTGGACCTCGCGGGGAGAGACCCAGTACTTC. It codes for CSVVWTSRGETQYF. The chain joins TRBV29-1 to TRBJ2-5, with a possible D match to TRBD2 (6 bases). The germline CDR1 and CDR2 sequences are SQVTM and ANQGSEA. V shed 4 bases and J shed 4 bases, with 16 bases lying between them. This CDR3 is 14 amino acids long.

The chain is built from TRBV6-5 and TRBJ1-5; maybe TRBD1 (5 bases). The CDR3 runs 15 residues. The germline V and J ends were trimmed by 4 bases and 6 bases, with 16 bases remaining between them. Per the germline V gene, CDR1 is MNHEY and CDR2 is SVGAGI. CDR3 loop: CASSWGMGPRQPQHF. The CDR3 DNA is TGTGCCAGCAGTTGGGGGATGGGACCACGTCAGCCCCAGCATTTT.

The chain uses TRBV4-1 and TRBJ1-2; D is unclear. CDR1 and CDR2 (germline): MGHRA, YSYEKL. The CDR3 totals 15 residues. V was shortened by 0 bases and J by 4 bases, with 12 bases between the two germline ends. CDR3 sequence (DNA): TGCGCCAGCAGCCAAGATGGTGCAGGACCCTATGGCTACACCTTC. Translation: CASSQDGAGPYGYTF.

The chain is built from TRBV5-1 and TRBJ2-1; either TRBD1 or TRBD2 may fit D (5 bases each). CDR3 length: 16 residues. V was clipped by 4 bases and J by 0 bases, with 14 bases between them. The V gene's germline CDR1 is SGHRS and CDR2 YFSETQ. In nucleotides, the CDR3 is TGCGCCAGCAGCCCGGGGCTTCTAAGCTCCTACAATGAGCAGTTCTTC. It is translated as CASSPGLLSSYNEQFF. The entire variable domain, with the rest obtained from reference TRBV5-1 and TRBJ2-1, is as follows: KAGVTQTPRYLIKTRGQQVTLSCSPISGHRSVSWYQQTPGQGLQFLFEYFSETQRNKGNFPGRFSGRQFSNSRSEMNVSTLELGDSALYLCASSPGLLSSYNEQFFGPGTRLTVL.

The chain employs TRBV5-1 and TRBJ2-1; possibly TRBD2 for D (6 bases). Per germline, CDR1 SGHRS and CDR2 YFSETQ. V shed 2 bases and J shed 10 bases, with 16 bases lying between them. This CDR3 is 14 amino acids long. The CDR3, as DNA: TGCGCCAGCAGCTTCGGTGAGGCGGGGATCGAGCAGTTCTTC. Translated, it gives CASSFGEAGIEQFF. The full variable domain, with the rest looked up from reference TRBV5-1 and TRBJ2-1, is KAGVTQTPRYLIKTRGQQVTLSCSPISGHRSVSWYQQTPGQGLQFLFEYFSETQRNKGNFPGRFSGRQFSNSRSEMNVSTLELGDSALYLCASSFGEAGIEQFFGPGTRLTVL.

The chain uses TRBV2 and TRBJ2-1; D unclear. The length of the CDR3 is 10 residues. Trimming took off 5 bases at V and 8 bases at J, with 4 bases between the two ends. Germline CDR1 and CDR2: SNHLY and FYNNEI. CDR3 in amino acids: CASSSYEQFF. The CDR3 DNA is TGTGCCAGCAGTTCGTATGAGCAGTTCTTC.

This clonotype was counted between two and nine times. The chain employs TRBV5-6 and TRBJ2-7, with a weak D call TRBD2 (6 bases). CDR1 is SGHDT and CDR2 is YYEEEE in the germline V gene. The CDR3 spans 13 residues. The V gene lost 2 bases and the J gene lost 2 bases, with 8 bases spanning the gap. The CDR3 DNA is TGTGCCAGCAGCTTTCGGGGGACCTACGAGCAGTACTTC. It is translated as CASSFRGTYEQYF.

This rearrangement joins TRBV7-9 to TRBJ1-1, with 8 nucleotides matching TRBD1. CDR1 and CDR2 from the germline V gene are SEHNR and FQNEAQ (reference sequence). The ends lost 3 bases at V and 1 base at J; junction bases unmatched: 4. This CDR3 has 15 residues. DNA for the CDR3: TGTGCCAGCAGCTTGGGACAGGCCCCGAACACTGAAGCTTTCTTT. Amino acid sequence: CASSLGQAPNTEAFF.

The chain has TRBV20-1 and TRBJ2-3, with 12 bases lining up with TRBD2. This CDR3 has 14 amino acids. In germline, CDR1 is DFQATT, CDR2 SNEGSKA (reference sequence). V was pared by 6 bases and J by 2 bases, with 3 bases of the junction left unmatched. CDR3 nucleotides: TGCAGTGCAAGACTAGCGGGGGACACAGATACGCAGTATTTT. Translation: CSARLAGDTDTQYF.

The rearrangement links TRBV7-2 to TRBJ2-5; weak D call: TRBD2 (6 bases). The germline V and J ends were trimmed by 6 bases and 5 bases, with 25 bases remaining between them. This CDR3 has 17 residues. Germline CDR1 SGHTA, CDR2 FQGNSA. CDR3 in DNA: TGTGCCAGCAGACCAGATCGGGGGAGCCCTGATTTGGAGACCCAGTACTTC. This translates into CASRPDRGSPDLETQYF.

V gene TRBV5-1 combines with J gene TRBJ2-5, with D uncertain. Germline loops: CDR1 SGHRS, CDR2 YFSETQ. V lost 1 base to trimming and J lost 5 bases, with 9 bases between them. CDR3 length: 13 amino acids. CDR3 sequence reads: CASSLFSRETQYF. The CDR3 coding sequence is TGCGCCAGCAGCTTGTTCAGCCGGGAGACCCAGTACTTC.

The rearrangement joins TRBV20-1 to TRBJ2-6, with D possibly TRBD1 on 5 matching bases. The V gene's germline CDR1 is DFQATT and CDR2 SNEGSKA (reference sequence). The CDR3 spans 14 residues. V was cut by 6 bases and J by 4 bases, with 13 bases left in between. Here the CDR3 reads CSAPEQAGANVLTF. Here the CDR3 DNA reads TGCAGTGCCCCCGAACAGGCCGGGGCCAACGTCCTGACTTTC.

V usage is TRBV4-1 and J usage is TRBJ1-6; perhaps TRBD1 as D (6 bases). Trimming removed 3 bases at V and 14 bases at J, with 17 bases between. The CDR3 loop spans 14 amino acids. Per the germline V gene, CDR1 is MGHRA and CDR2 is YSYEKL. CDR3 in amino acids: CASSHPLQGPALHF. The CDR3 DNA reads TGCGCCAGCAGCCATCCCCTACAGGGTCCGGCCCTCCACTTT.

The V gene is TRBV11-2, the J gene TRBJ2-1; TRBD1 might be the D (7 bases). The V gene's germline CDR1 is SGHAT and CDR2 FQNNGV. Trimming stripped 5 bases from V and 9 bases from J, with 20 bases between. This CDR3 comprises 15 residues. CDR3 nucleotides: TGTGCCAGCAGCCTAGTCGACCGCCAGGGGGGTGAGCAGTTCTTC. This encodes CASSLVDRQGGEQFF.

Turning to this clonotype: One end of the junction does not line up with germline, which may come from a read error. The genes are TRBV4-3 and TRBJ2-7, with 11 nucleotides matching TRBD2. Looked up from germline, CDR1 is LGHNA and CDR2 is YSLEER. The CDR3 extends over 16 amino acids. CDR3 DNA sequence: TGCGCCAGCTGCCAGCAAGAAGCTAGCGGGGGGTACGAGCAGTACTTC. Its protein is CASCQQEASGGYEQYF.

This clonotype came up a few times. This chain joins TRBV7-2 and TRBJ2-5; 9 nucleotides line up with TRBD1. The CDR3 spans 15 residues. The J segment lost 5 bases and the V segment lost 5 bases, leaving 9 bases of the junction unmatched. Germline V gene data show CDR1 as SGHTA and CDR2 as FQGNSA. The CDR3 here is CASSLGQGTWETQYF. CDR3 bases: TGTGCCAGCAGCCTCGGACAGGGGACATGGGAGACCCAGTACTTC.

This clonotype was detected a few times. V gene TRBV10-3 combines with J gene TRBJ2-7; D gene ambiguous. The CDR3 sequence is 11 residues long. The germline CDR1 and CDR2 sequences are ENHRY and SYGVKD. Trimming stripped 10 bases from V and 3 bases from J, with 10 bases between. CDR3: CATLVGYEQYF. As DNA, the CDR3 is TGTGCCACCTTGGTGGGCTACGAGCAGTACTTC.